This record looks at one T cell receptor beta chain sequence and its context. V lost 3 bases, J lost 1 base, and 19 bases lay in between. CDR1 and CDR2 (germline): DFQATT, SNEGSKA (reference sequence). The CDR3 is made up of 17 amino acids. This sample was included in a study of blood T cell repertoires in COVID-19. As for the study in general: From the United States, Italy and Spain came samples of acute and convalescent COVID-19. PBMCs, B-cell-depleted T cells, or T cells were the source of the cDNA or gDNA that made up the material.

In the source study's methods: Amplifying reference gene primers gave estimates of nucleated cell counts. Profiling relied on immunoSEQ multiplex PCR, and the TCRdb table lists in-frame clones only, not all of them. The V and J calls and clone size were taken over from that table, and D and trimming were inferred from the DNA. Among under 150,000 clones, roughly 84% were seen once, and the ten largest hold around 4%. The specimen was peripheral blood. The rearrangement links TRBV20-1 to TRBJ2-1, with D possibly matching TRBD2 (6 bases). The clonotype originates from a woman aged 60 to 75 with acute or convalescent COVID-19. The CDR3 bases are TGCAGTGCTAGTGGGCTTCTCGGGGGAAGATCCTACAATGAGCAGTTCTTC. It translates to CSASGLLGGRSYNEQFF.